The 20 T cell receptor beta chains below all came from one sample that was sequenced in a study of cytomegalovirus exposure and HLA in healthy donors. PCR employed 60 Vbeta and 13 Jbeta primers. TCRdb's copy holds only in-frame clones and misses some; the assay was immunoSEQ multiplex PCR. The sample data list roughly 200,000 clones. The specimen was PBMCs. Source of these receptors: a girl aged 2-15 years in good health and CMV-seropositive.

On this clone itself: Other DNA sequences in the same sample also yield this CDR3. This chain uses TRBV11-3 with TRBJ2-7; D unresolved. Trimming cost V 0 bases and J 0 bases, with 3 bases left between them. The CDR3 sequence is 13 residues long. Looked up from germline, CDR1 is SGHNT and CDR2 is YENEEA. The CDR3 sequence is CASSLDSSYEQYF. The CDR3 nucleotides are TGTGCCAGCAGCTTAGACAGCTCCTACGAGCAGTACTTC. Using reference TRBV11-3 and TRBJ2-7 for the parts outside the CDR3, the full variable domain is EAGVVQSPRYKIIEKKQPVAFWCNPISGHNTLYWYLQNLGQGPELLIRYENEEAVDDSQLPKDRFSAERLKGVDSTLKIQPAELGDSAVYLCASSLDSSYEQYFGPGTRLTVT.

The rearrangement joins TRBV5-6 to TRBJ1-2; 7 bases are shared with TRBD1. Unmatched junction bases numbered 11, after V lost 4 bases and J lost 8 bases. The CDR3 contains 14 residues. Germline lookup yields CDR1 SGHDT and CDR2 YYEEEE. DNA for the CDR3: TGTGCCAGCAGCCGAGACAGGGTCCTTGAGGGCTACACCTTC. Translating it yields CASSRDRVLEGYTF.

The rearrangement uses TRBV4-1 and TRBJ1-1, with 7 bases aligning to TRBD1. Germline trimming cut 2 bases from V and 0 bases from J; bases unmatched to any gene: 6. This CDR3 contains 16 residues. Germline-derived CDR1 and CDR2 are MGHRA and YSYEKL. CDR3 sequence reads: CASSQYLGQMNTEAFF. The CDR3 region has the DNA TGCGCCAGCAGCCAATATTTGGGACAGATGAACACTGAAGCTTTCTTT.

This chain connects TRBV10-3 to TRBJ1-2, with 9 bases matching TRBD1. CDR1 is ENHRY, CDR2 SYGVKD, per germline. This CDR3 is built from 15 residues. The junction had 6 bases not matched to a gene; V was cut back by 0 bases and J by 7 bases. The CDR3 sequence: CAISESGTGSFGYTF. DNA of the CDR3: TGTGCCATCAGTGAGTCGGGGACAGGGTCCTTTGGCTACACCTTC.

The CDR3 DNA follows: TGTGCCAGTAGTATCCCCACAGGGGCCGGGATGAACACTGAAGCTTTCTTT. As protein: CASSIPTGAGMNTEAFF. V and J are TRBV19 and TRBJ1-1; 7 nucleotides match TRBD1. Per germline, CDR1 LNHDA and CDR2 SQIVND (reference sequence). The CDR3 loop spans 17 amino acids. V trimming: 3 bases; J trimming: 0 bases; junction bases outside the gene matches: 10.

The chain links TRBV21-1 to TRBJ1-5. TRBV21-1 is described as a pseudogene. This CDR3 is built from 17 residues. This CDR3 is CASSPHKRAAINQPQHF. The CDR3 region has the DNA TGTGCCAGCAGCCCCCATAAGAGGGCAGCCATCAATCAGCCCCAGCATTTT.

The chain employs TRBV15 and TRBJ2-5; D is unresolved. The CDR3 has 16 amino acids. Germline CDR1 and CDR2: LNHNV and YYDKDF (reference sequence). V gave up 0 bases and J gave up 5 bases, with 16 bases separating them. CDR3: CATSRDRDTPRETQYF. CDR3 coding DNA: TGTGCCACCAGCAGAGATCGCGACACACCCCGGGAGACCCAGTACTTC.

V usage is TRBV2 and J usage is TRBJ1-5; 7 nucleotides align to TRBD1. Germline V CDR1 and CDR2: SNHLY, FYNNEI. The CDR3 sequence is 15 residues long. The V and J ends lost 4 bases and 6 bases, in that order; junction bases with no gene match: 9. The CDR3 nucleotides are TGTGCCAGCAGTGGGATAGACAGGGTTACTCAGCCCCAGCATTTT. This codes for CASSGIDRVTQPQHF.

The rearrangement links TRBV11-2 to TRBJ2-3; tentatively, D is TRBD1 (5 bases). The length of the CDR3 is 14 residues. Germline loops: CDR1 SGHAT, CDR2 FQNNGV. Trimming pared 5 bases from V and 1 base from J, leaving 10 bases between. CDR3 nucleotides: TGTGCCAGCAGCCCGAAGACAGGCACAGATACGCAGTATTTT. It specifies CASSPKTGTDTQYF. The full variable domain, its missing parts supplied by reference TRBV11-2 and TRBJ2-3, is EAGVAQSPRYKIIEKRQSVAFWCNPISGHATLYWYQQILGQGPKLLIQFQNNGVVDDSQLPKDRFSAERLKGVDSTLKIQPAKLEDSAVYLCASSPKTGTDTQYFGPGTRLTVL.

The gene calls are TRBV7-9 and TRBJ1-1; 7 bases agree with TRBD1. The CDR3 runs 13 residues. J lost 3 bases, V lost 6 bases, and 4 bases had no gene match. Germline CDR1 reads SEHNR; CDR2 reads FQNEAQ (reference sequence). The CDR3 reads CASSDREYTEAFF. In DNA form, the CDR3 reads TGTGCCAGCAGTGACAGGGAGTACACTGAAGCTTTCTTT. Variable domain in full (rest from reference TRBV7-9 and TRBJ1-1): DTGVSQNPRHKITKRGQNVTFRCDPISEHNRLYWYRQTLGQGPEFLTYFQNEAQLEKSRLLSDRFSAERPKGSFSTLEIQRTEQGDSAMYLCASSDREYTEAFFGQGTRLTVV.

DNA of the CDR3: TGTGCCAGCGGCACAGGGCCCCCGAATGAAAAACTGTTTTTT. The encoded protein is CASGTGPPNEKLFF. The J gene is TRBJ1-4, the V gene TRBV27; tentative D call: TRBD1 (6 bases). V lost 8 bases to trimming and J lost 5 bases, with 15 bases between them. Germline values: CDR1 MNHEY, CDR2 SMNVEV (reference sequence). The CDR3 length is 14 residues.

This rearrangement joins TRBV25-1 to TRBJ1-3; unclear D gene. Trimming left V 3 bases short and J 0 bases short, with 9 bases between. Germline loops: CDR1 MGHDK, CDR2 SYGVNS. The CDR3 covers 15 residues. The CDR3 here is CASSDTGSSGNTIYF. CDR3 coding DNA: TGTGCCAGCAGTGATACCGGGAGCTCTGGAAACACCATATATTTT.

The chain links TRBV28 to TRBJ1-1; D not certain. This CDR3 has 13 residues. Germline V lookup: CDR1 MDHEN, CDR2 SYDVKM. V dropped 3 bases and J dropped 3 bases, with 8 bases sitting between them. The CDR3: CASSFSVYTEAFF. The CDR3 nucleotides are TGTGCCAGCAGTTTTTCAGTGTACACTGAAGCTTTCTTT.

CDR3 amino acids: CASSAGQGLGYTF. The DNA for the CDR3 is TGTGCCAGCAGCGCTGGACAGGGTTTAGGCTACACCTTC. The chain carries TRBV11-3 and TRBJ1-2; TRBD1 matches 8 bases. The V and J ends lost 5 bases and 8 bases, in that order; junction bases with no gene match: 7. Germline V gene data show CDR1 as SGHNT and CDR2 as YENEEA. The CDR3 runs 13 residues.

The chain has TRBV6-1 and TRBJ2-5; maybe TRBD1 (5 bases). The CDR3 sequence is 15 residues long. The V gene lost 6 bases and the J gene lost 5 bases, with 19 bases spanning the gap. CDR1 and CDR2 (germline): MNHNS, SASEGT. CDR3 nucleotides: TGTGCCAGCAGGAGCCAGGGAAACCCGGAGGAGACCCAGTACTTC. This gives the protein CASRSQGNPEETQYF.

As to this clone: A junction boundary mismatches the germline segment, possibly from a read error. The V gene is TRBV13, the J gene TRBJ2-7; TRBD2 matches 11 bases. CDR1 and CDR2 from the germline V gene are PRHDT and FYEKMQ (reference sequence). The CDR3 length is 19 residues. CDR3 DNA sequence: TGTGCCAGCAGCTTAAGAAGGGCGGGGCTAGCGGGAGGTACCTATGAGCAGTACTTC. Amino acids: CASSLRRAGLAGGTYEQYF.

The V and J genes are TRBV5-1 and TRBJ2-1; D is perhaps TRBD1 (6 bases). Per germline, CDR1 SGHRS and CDR2 YFSETQ. This CDR3 is built from 16 residues. Trimming took 0 bases from V and 7 from J, leaving 17 bases between them. DNA for the CDR3: TGCGCCAGCAGCTTGGCCAAAACAGGGAGAATGAATGAGCAGTTCTTC. Its translation is CASSLAKTGRMNEQFF.

The J gene is TRBJ2-1, the V gene TRBV5-1, with D perhaps TRBD2 (6 bases). The CDR3 consists of 14 residues. The germline V and J ends were trimmed by 3 bases and 4 bases, with 11 bases remaining between them. Germline V CDR1 and CDR2: SGHRS, YFSETQ. The CDR3 DNA is TGCGCCAGCAGCTGGCGGGAAACTTACAATGAGCAGTTCTTC. Translated, it gives CASSWRETYNEQFF.

This rearrangement joins TRBV4-1 to TRBJ1-4; 9 bases are a match to TRBD1. The trim removed 2 bases at V and 7 bases at J, leaving 5 bases unmatched. Germline CDR1 and CDR2: MGHRA and YSYEKL. This CDR3 contains 15 residues. The CDR3 nucleotides read TGCGCCAGCAGCCAATTCTGGACAGGGGTTGAAAAACTGTTTTTT. Protein sequence: CASSQFWTGVEKLFF.

The chain recombines TRBV30 with TRBJ1-2; D unresolved. The V and J ends lost 3 bases and 1 base respectively, with 18 bases between them. The CDR3 is made up of 16 amino acids. The germline gives CDR1 GTSNPN, CDR2 SVGIG (reference sequence). The CDR3 nucleotides read TGTGCCTGGAGCTACCGGCGTTTGTCGGGTAACTATGGCTACACCTTC. It encodes CAWSYRRLSGNYGYTF.